The source of this T cell receptor (beta chain) is a study of Ad26.COV2.S vaccination and SARS-CoV-2 variants. Study-level information: Recipients of Ad26.COV2.S got it intramuscularly, once or twice 56 days apart.

V lost 0 bases and J 3 bases, leaving 13 bases between the germline ends. CDR3 length: 16 amino acids. CDR1 is MNHEY, CDR2 SMNVEV, per germline (reference sequence). Regarding the study as a whole: Breadth of non-spike TCRs did not differ between vaccinees and placebo recipients. Reportedly, after vaccination the spike-specific CD8+ and CD4+ T cell responses displayed substantial breadth.

TCRdb's table, derived via immunoSEQ multiplex PCR, lists solely in-frame clones and lacks some. The data hold 350,000 to 500,000 clones, with around 91% observed a single time. This clone has only one observation. Its antigen is undetermined. Specified treatment: 19 received Ad26.COV2.S at low or high dose, single or two shots; several received placebo; per-sample allocation not given. Sample collection was performed on day 63 after the first vaccine or placebo injection. An adult of 18-55 years in Boston served as donor. The clonotype originates from a person between 18 and 65 years old who received the Ad26.COV2.S COVID-19 vaccine or a placebo. The chain links TRBV27 to TRBJ2-3; no clear D gene. The sample consisted of peripheral blood, taken in a trial of Ad26.COV2.S vaccine versus placebo. The CDR3 coding sequence is TGTGCCAGCAGTTTATCAGCGCGGTACCTAACAGATACGCAGTATTTT. Amino acids: CASSLSARYLTDTQYF.